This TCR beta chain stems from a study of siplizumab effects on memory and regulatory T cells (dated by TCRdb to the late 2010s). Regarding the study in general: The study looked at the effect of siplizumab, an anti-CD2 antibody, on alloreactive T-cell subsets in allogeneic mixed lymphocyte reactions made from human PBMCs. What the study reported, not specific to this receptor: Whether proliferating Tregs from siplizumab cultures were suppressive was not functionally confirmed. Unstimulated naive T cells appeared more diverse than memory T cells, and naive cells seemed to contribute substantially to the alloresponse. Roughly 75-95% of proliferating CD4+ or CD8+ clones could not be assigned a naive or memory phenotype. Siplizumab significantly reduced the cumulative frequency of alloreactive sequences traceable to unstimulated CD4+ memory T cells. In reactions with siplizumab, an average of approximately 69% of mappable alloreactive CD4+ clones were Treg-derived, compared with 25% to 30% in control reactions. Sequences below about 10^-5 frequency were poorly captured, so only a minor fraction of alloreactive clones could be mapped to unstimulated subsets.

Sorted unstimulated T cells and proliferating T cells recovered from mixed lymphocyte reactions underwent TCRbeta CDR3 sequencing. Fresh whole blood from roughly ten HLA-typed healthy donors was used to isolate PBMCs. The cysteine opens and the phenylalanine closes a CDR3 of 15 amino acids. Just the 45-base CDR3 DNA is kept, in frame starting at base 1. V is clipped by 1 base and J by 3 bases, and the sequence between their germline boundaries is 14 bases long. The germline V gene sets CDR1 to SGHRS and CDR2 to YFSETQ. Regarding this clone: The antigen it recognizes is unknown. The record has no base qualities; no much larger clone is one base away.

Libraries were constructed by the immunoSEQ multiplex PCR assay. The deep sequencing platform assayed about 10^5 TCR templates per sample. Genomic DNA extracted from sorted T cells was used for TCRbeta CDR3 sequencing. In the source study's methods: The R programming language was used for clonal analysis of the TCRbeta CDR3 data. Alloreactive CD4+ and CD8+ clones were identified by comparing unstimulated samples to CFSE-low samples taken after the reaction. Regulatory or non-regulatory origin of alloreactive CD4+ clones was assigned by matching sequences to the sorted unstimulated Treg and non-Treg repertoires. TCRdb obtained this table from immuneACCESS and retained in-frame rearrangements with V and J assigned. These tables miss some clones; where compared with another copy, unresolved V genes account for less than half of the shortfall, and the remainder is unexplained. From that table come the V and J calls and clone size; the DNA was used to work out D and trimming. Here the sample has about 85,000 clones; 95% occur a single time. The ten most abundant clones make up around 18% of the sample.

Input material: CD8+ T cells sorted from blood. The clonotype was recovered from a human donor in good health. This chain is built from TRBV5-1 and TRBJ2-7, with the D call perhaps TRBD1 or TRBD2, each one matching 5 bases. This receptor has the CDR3 CASSLWVGDGYEQYF. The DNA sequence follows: TGCGCCAGCAGCTTGTGGGTTGGGGACGGCTACGAGCAGTACTTC.